One and the same sample provided the 11 T cell receptor beta chains below, sequenced in a study of T cell clusters in autoimmune cytopenias. Multiplex touch-down PCR amplified TRB using TRB-A and TRB-B pools in one tube. One entry per CDR3 protein, without DNA, is what TCRdb gives after re-calling the multiplex PCR reads. There are roughly 6,300 distinct CDR3 sequences in the sample, with roughly 21% held by the top ten. Each sample's input was around 250 ng genomic DNA, some 38,000 genome equivalents. The same sample was also used in a study of T cell repertoires in aging, cancer and after chemotherapy.

The sequenced material came from peripheral blood. The origin of the receptors is a human donor in good health.

The chain links TRBV30 to TRBJ1-1; the TRBD1 assignment by TCRdb is unverifiable without DNA. Germline V CDR1 and CDR2: GTSNPN, SVGIG (reference sequence). This CDR3 is 17 amino acids long. This CDR3 is CASERGGVRSVWTEAFF.

The gene calls are TRBV19 and TRBJ2-3; TCRdb calls TRBD2, which cannot be checked without DNA. The CDR3 has 18 residues. CDR1 is LNHDA and CDR2 is SQIVND in the germline V gene (reference sequence). CDR3 in amino acids: CASSKDGLADTSTDTQYF.

This clonotype shows up as medium-sized by frequency. The V and J genes are TRBV19 and TRBJ1-2; TCRdb gives TRBD1 as the D gene, but with no DNA this cannot be confirmed. Germline CDR1 reads LNHDA; CDR2 reads SQIVND (reference sequence). This CDR3 contains 14 residues. CDR3 loop: CASRGGGEQYRYTF. Based on the CDR3 plus reference TRBV19 and TRBJ1-2, the full variable domain is DGGITQSPKYLFRKEGQNVTLSCEQNLNHDAMYWYRQDPGQGLRLIYYSQIVNDFQKGDIAEGYSVSREKKESFPLTVTSAQKNPTAFYLCASRGGGEQYRYTFGSGTRLTVV.

The V gene is TRBV5-6, the J gene TRBJ2-3; TCRdb's D gene call, TRBD2, goes unchecked for lack of DNA. This CDR3 is 18 amino acids long. The germline V gene has CDR1 SGHDT and CDR2 YYEEEE. The CDR3 loop is CASSLGLAGGTSTDTQYF.

This clonotype counts as medium-sized by frequency. The genes are TRBV30 and TRBJ1-6. The germline V gene encodes CDR1 GTSNPN and CDR2 SVGIG (reference sequence). The length of the CDR3 is 14 residues. CDR3 sequence: CAWSVLRESSPLHF.

The CDR3 protein is CASGHTGELFF. The rearrangement links TRBV9 to TRBJ2-2. The germline gives CDR1 SGDLS, CDR2 YYNGEE. The CDR3 runs to 11 residues.

The chain carries TRBV5-6 and TRBJ1-2; TCRdb designates TRBD1, a call that cannot be tested without DNA. Germline values: CDR1 SGHDT, CDR2 YYEEEE. The CDR3 is 12 amino acids. The CDR3 sequence: CASRQGGQGYTF.

The rearrangement joins TRBV5-4 to TRBJ2-3. Germline CDR1 SGHNT, CDR2 YYREEE (reference sequence). This CDR3 has 14 amino acids. The CDR3 here is CASSEDPGTDTQYF. The full variable domain, in which reference TRBV5-4 and TRBJ2-3 provide the parts outside the CDR3, is ETGVTQSPTHLIKTRGQQVTLRCSSQSGHNTVSWYQQALGQGPQFIFQYYREEENGRGNFPPRFSGLQFPNYSSELNVNALELDDSALYLCASSEDPGTDTQYFGPGTRLTVL.

The V call is TRBV25-1, the J call TRBJ2-7; TCRdb gives TRBD1 as the D gene, but with no DNA this cannot be confirmed. Germline-derived CDR1 and CDR2 are MGHDK and SYGVNS. There are 16 residues in the CDR3. CDR3 sequence: CASSEGWDSSSYEQYF.

The rearrangement joins TRBV18 to TRBJ1-5; no DNA is available, so the TRBD1 call from TCRdb remains unchecked. The CDR3 loop spans 15 amino acids. Germline CDR1 KGHSH, CDR2 LQKENI. The CDR3 sequence is CASSPGQLSNQPQHF. The full variable domain, completed using reference TRBV18 and TRBJ1-5, is NAGVMQNPRHLVRRRGQEARLRCSPMKGHSHVYWYRQLPEEGLKFMVYLQKENIIDESGMPKERFSAEFPKEGPSILRIQQVVRGDSAAYFCASSPGQLSNQPQHFGDGTRLSIL.

V usage is TRBV6-5 and J usage is TRBJ2-3; TCRdb outputs TRBD2, but without DNA this stays unchecked. In germline, CDR1 is MNHEY, CDR2 SVGAGI. This CDR3 has 15 amino acids. This CDR3 is CASSATSGGSGTQYF.